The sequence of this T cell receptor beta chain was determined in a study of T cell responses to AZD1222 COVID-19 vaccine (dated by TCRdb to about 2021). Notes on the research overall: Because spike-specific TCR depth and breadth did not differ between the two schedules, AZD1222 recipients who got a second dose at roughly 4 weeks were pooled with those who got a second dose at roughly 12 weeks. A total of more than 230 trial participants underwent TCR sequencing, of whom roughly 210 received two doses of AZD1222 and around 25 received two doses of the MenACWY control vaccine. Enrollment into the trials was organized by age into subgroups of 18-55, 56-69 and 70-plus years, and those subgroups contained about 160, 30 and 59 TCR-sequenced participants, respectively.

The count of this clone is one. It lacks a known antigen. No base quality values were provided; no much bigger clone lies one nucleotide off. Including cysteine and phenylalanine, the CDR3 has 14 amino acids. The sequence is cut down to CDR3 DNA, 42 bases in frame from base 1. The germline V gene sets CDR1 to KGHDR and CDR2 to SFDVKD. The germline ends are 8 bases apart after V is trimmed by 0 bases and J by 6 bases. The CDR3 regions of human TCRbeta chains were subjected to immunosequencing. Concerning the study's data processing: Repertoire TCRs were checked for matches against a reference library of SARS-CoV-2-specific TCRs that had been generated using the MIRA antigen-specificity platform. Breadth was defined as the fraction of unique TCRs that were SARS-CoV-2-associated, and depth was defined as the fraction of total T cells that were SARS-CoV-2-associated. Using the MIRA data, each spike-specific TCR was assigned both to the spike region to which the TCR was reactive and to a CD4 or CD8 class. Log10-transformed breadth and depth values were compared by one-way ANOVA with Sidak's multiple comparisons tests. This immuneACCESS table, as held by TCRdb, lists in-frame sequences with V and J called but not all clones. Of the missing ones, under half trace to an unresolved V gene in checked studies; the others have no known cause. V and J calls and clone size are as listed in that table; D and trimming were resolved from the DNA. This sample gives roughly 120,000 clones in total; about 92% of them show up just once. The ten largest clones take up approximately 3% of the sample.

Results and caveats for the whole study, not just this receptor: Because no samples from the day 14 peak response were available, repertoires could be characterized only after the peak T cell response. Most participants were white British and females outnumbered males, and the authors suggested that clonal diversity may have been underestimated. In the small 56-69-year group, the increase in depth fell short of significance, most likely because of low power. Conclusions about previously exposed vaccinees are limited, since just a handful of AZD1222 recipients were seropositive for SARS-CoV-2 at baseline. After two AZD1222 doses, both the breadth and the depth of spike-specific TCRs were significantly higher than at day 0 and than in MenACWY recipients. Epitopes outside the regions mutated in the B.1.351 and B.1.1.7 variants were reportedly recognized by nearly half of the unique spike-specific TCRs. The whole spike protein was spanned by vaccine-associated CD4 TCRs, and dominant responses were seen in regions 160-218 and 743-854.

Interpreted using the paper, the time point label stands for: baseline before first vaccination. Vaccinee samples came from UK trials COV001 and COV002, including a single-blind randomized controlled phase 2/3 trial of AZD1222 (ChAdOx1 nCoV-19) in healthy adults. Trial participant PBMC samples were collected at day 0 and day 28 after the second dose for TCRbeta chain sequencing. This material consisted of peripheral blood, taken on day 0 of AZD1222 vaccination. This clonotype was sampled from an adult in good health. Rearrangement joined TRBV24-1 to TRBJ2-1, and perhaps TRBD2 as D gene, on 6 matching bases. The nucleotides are TGTGCCACCAGTGATTTGTCGCGGGGCAATGAGCAGTTCTTC. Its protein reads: CATSDLSRGNEQFF.